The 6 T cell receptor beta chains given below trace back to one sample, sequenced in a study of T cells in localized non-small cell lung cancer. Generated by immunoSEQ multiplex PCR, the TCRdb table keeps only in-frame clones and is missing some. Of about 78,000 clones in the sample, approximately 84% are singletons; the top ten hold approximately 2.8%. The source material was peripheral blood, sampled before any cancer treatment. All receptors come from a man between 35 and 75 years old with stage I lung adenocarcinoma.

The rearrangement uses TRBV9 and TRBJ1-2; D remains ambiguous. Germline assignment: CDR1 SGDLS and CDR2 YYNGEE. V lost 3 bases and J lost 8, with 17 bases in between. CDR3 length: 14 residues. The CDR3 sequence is CASSAGGFDSGYTF. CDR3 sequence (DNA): TGTGCCAGCAGCGCCGGCGGATTCGATTCAGGCTACACCTTC.

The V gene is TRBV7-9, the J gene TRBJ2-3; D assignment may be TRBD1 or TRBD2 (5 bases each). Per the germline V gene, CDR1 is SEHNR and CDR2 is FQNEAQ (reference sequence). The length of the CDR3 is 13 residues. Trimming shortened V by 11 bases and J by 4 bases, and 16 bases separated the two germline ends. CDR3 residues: CAVRWGGSDTQYF. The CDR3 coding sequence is TGTGCCGTCCGATGGGGCGGGTCAGATACGCAGTATTTT.

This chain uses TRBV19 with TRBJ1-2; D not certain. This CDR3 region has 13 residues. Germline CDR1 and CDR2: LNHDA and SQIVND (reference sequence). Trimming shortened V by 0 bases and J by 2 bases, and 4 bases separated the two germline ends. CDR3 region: CASSIEGNYGYTF. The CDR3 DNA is TGTGCCAGTAGTATAGAGGGCAACTATGGCTACACCTTC.

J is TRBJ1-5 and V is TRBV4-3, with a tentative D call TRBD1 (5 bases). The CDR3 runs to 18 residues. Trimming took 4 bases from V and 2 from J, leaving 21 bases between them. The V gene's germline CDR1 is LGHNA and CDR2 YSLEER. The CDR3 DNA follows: TGCGCCAGCAGCCTGACGGGTCAGGGTAGTATGGGCAATCAGCCCCAGCATTTT. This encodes CASSLTGQGSMGNQPQHF.

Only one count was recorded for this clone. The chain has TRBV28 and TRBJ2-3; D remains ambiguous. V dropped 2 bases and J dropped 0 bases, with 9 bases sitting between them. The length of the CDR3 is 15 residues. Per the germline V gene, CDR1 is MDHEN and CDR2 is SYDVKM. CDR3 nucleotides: TGTGCCAGCAGTTTAATGGCATGGAGCACAGATACGCAGTATTTT. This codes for CASSLMAWSTDTQYF.

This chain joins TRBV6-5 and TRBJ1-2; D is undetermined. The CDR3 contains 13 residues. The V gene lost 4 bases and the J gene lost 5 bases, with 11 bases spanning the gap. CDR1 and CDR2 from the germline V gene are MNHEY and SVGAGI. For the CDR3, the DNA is TGTGCCAGCAGTTCCGACGACACTTATGGCTACACCTTC. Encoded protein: CASSSDDTYGYTF.